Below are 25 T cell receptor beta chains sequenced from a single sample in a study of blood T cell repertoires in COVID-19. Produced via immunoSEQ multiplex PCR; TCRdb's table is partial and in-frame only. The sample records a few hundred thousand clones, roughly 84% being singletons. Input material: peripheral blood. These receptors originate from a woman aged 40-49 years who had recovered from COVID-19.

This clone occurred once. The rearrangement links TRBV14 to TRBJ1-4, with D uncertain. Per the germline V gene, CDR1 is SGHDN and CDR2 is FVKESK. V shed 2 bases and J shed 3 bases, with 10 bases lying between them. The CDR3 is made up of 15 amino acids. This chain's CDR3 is CASSQIYGANEKLFF. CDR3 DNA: TGTGCCAGCAGCCAAATATACGGGGCTAATGAAAAACTGTTTTTT.

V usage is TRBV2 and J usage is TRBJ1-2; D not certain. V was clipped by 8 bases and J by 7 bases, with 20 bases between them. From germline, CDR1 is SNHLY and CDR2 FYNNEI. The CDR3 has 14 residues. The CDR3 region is CASRVLVGLVGYTF. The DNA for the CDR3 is TGTGCCAGCCGCGTCCTTGTGGGCTTGGTTGGCTACACCTTC.

CDR3 nucleotide sequence: TGTGCCAGCTCCCCCATCTCGGACACCATATATTTT. Translating gives CASSPISDTIYF. The chain employs TRBV18 and TRBJ1-3; D is undetermined. Trimming took off 6 bases at V and 8 bases at J, with 11 bases between the two ends. Germline assignment: CDR1 KGHSH and CDR2 LQKENI. The CDR3 has 12 residues.

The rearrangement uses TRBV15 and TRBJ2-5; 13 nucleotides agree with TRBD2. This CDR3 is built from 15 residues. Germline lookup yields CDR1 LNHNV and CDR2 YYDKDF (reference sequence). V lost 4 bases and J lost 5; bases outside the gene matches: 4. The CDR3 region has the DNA TGTGCCACCAGCATACTAGCGGGGGGGCGGGAGACCCAGTACTTC. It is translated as CATSILAGGRETQYF.

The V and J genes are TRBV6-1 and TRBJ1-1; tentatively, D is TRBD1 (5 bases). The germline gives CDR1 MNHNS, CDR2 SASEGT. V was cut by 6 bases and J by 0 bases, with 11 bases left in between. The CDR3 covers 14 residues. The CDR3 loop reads CASRDNLVNTEAFF. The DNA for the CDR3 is TGTGCCAGCAGGGACAACTTGGTGAACACTGAAGCTTTCTTT.

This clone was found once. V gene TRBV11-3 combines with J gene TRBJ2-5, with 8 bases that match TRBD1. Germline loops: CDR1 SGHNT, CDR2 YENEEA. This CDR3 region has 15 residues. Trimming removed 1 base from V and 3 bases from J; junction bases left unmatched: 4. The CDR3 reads CASSLGTGLKETQYF. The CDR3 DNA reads TGTGCCAGCAGCTTAGGGACAGGGCTAAAAGAGACCCAGTACTTC.

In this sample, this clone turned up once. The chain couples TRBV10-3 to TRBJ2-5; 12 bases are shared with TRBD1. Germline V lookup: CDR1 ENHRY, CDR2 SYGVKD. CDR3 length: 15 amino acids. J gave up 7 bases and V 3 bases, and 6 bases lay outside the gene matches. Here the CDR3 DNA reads TGTGCCATCAGTGAAGGGACAGGGGGCGCAGGGACCCAGTACTTC. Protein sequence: CAISEGTGGAGTQYF.

DNA of the CDR3: TGTGCCAGCAGCTTTGGGACTTCCTACGAGCAGTACTTC. It yields the protein CASSFGTSYEQYF. The genes are TRBV11-3 and TRBJ2-7, with a weak D call TRBD2 (6 bases). The CDR3 length is 13 residues. The germline gives CDR1 SGHNT, CDR2 YENEEA. The ends were cut back, 3 bases at V and 1 base at J, with 7 bases in the middle. The full variable domain, in which reference TRBV11-3 and TRBJ2-7 provide the parts outside the CDR3, is EAGVVQSPRYKIIEKKQPVAFWCNPISGHNTLYWYLQNLGQGPELLIRYENEEAVDDSQLPKDRFSAERLKGVDSTLKIQPAELGDSAVYLCASSFGTSYEQYFGPGTRLTVT.

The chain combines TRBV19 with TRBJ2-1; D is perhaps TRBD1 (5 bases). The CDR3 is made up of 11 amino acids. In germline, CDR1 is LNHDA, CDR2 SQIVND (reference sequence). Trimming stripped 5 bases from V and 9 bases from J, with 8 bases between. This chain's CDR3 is CASSLRGEQFF. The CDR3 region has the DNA TGTGCCAGTAGTCTAAGGGGTGAGCAGTTCTTC.

The CDR3: CASDQGDRVYGYTF. Written as DNA, the CDR3 is TGTGCCAGCGACCAGGGGGACCGAGTCTATGGCTACACCTTC. The V gene is TRBV13, the J gene TRBJ1-2; TRBD1 matches 7 bases. The CDR3 consists of 14 residues. Looked up from germline, CDR1 is PRHDT and CDR2 is FYEKMQ (reference sequence). Unmatched junction bases numbered 10, after V lost 8 bases and J lost 4 bases.

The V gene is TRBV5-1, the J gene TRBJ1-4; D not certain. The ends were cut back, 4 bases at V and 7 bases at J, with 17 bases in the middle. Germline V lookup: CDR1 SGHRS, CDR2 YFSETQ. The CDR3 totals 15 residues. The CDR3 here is CASSEQQAGGEKLFF. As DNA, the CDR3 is TGCGCCAGCAGCGAACAGCAAGCGGGCGGTGAAAAACTGTTTTTT. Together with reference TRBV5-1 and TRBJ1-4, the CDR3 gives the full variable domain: KAGVTQTPRYLIKTRGQQVTLSCSPISGHRSVSWYQQTPGQGLQFLFEYFSETQRNKGNFPGRFSGRQFSNSRSEMNVSTLELGDSALYLCASSEQQAGGEKLFFGSGTQLSVL.

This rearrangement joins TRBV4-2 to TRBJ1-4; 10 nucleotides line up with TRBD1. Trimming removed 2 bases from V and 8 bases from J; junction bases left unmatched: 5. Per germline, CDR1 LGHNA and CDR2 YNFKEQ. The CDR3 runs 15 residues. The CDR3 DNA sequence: TGTGCCAGCAGCCAACGACAGGGGGCACGGGAAAAACTGTTTTTT. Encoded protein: CASSQRQGAREKLFF.

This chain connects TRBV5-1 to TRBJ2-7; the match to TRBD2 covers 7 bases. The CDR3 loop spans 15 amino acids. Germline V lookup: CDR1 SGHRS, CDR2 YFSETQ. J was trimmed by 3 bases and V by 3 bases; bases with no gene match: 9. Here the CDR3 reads CASSYSGGAGYEQYF. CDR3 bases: TGCGCCAGCAGCTACTCGGGGGGTGCGGGCTACGAGCAGTACTTC.

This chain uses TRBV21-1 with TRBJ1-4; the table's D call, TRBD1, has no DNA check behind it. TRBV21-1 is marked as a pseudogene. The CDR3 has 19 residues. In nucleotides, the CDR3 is TGTGCCAGCGGGGGAGGAAAGGGGACAGGAGTTGCAACTAATGAAAAACTGTTTTTT. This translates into CASGGGKGTGVATNEKLFF.

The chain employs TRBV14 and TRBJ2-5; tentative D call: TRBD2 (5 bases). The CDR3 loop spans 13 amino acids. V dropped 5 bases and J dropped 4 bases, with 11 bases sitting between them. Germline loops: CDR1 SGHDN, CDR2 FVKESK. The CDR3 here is CASSELGRETQYF. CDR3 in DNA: TGTGCCAGCAGCGAACTAGGGAGAGAGACCCAGTACTTC.

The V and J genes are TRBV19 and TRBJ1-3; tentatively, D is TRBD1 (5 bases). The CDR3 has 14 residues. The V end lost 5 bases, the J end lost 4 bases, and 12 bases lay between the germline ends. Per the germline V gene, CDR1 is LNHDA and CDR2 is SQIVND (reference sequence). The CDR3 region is CASSGGRAGNTIYF. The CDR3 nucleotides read TGTGCCAGTAGTGGGGGGAGAGCCGGAAACACCATATATTTT.

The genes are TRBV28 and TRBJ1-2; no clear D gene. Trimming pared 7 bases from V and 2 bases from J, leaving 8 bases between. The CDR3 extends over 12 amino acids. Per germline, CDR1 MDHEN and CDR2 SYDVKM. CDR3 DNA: TGTGCCAGCACTACAGTGAACTATGGCTACACCTTC. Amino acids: CASTTVNYGYTF.

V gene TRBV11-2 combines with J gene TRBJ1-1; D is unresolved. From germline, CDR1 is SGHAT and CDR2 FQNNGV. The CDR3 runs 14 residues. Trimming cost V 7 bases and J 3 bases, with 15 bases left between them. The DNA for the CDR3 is TGTGCCAGCATCCCCCGCCGGGAAGACACTGAAGCTTTCTTT. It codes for CASIPRREDTEAFF.

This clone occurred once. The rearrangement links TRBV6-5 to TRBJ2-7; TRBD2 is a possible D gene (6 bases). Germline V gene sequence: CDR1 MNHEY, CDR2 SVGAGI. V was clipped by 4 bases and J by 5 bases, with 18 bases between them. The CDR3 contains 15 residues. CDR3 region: CASSSPGAGNDEQYF. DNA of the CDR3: TGTGCCAGCAGTTCCCCCGGGGCGGGGAATGACGAGCAGTACTTC.

CDR3 sequence: CASRRTAGNTIYF. In DNA, the CDR3 is TGTGCCAGCAGAAGGACAGCTGGAAACACCATATATTTT. The V gene is TRBV6-5, the J gene TRBJ1-3, with D possibly being TRBD1 (6 bases). The CDR3 extends over 13 amino acids. Deletions cut 6 bases from V and 2 bases from J, with 8 bases between. Per germline, CDR1 MNHEY and CDR2 SVGAGI.

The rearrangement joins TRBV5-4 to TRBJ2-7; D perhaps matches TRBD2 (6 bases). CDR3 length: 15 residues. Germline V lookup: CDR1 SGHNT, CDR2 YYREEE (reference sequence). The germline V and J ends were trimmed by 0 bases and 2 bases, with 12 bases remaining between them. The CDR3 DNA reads TGTGCCAGCAGCTTGGGCGGGGAATCCGCCTACGAGCAGTACTTC. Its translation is CASSLGGESAYEQYF.

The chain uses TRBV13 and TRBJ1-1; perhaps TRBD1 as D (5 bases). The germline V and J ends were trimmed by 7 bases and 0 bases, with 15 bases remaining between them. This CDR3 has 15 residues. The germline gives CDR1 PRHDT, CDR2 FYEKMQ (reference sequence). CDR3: CASTVWGGMNTEAFF. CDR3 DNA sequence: TGTGCCAGCACGGTATGGGGGGGAATGAACACTGAAGCTTTCTTT.

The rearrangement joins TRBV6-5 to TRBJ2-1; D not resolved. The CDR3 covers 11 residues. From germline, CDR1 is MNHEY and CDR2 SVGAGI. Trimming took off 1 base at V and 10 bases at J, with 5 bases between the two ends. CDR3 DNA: TGTGCCAGCAGTTACTTGCAGGAGCAGTTCTTC. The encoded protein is CASSYLQEQFF.

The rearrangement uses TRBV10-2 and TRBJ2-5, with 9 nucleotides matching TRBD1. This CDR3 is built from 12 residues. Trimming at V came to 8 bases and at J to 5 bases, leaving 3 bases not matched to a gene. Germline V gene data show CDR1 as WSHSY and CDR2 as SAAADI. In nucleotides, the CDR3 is TGCGCCAGCGGGACAGGGAGCGAGACCCAGTACTTC. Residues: CASGTGSETQYF.

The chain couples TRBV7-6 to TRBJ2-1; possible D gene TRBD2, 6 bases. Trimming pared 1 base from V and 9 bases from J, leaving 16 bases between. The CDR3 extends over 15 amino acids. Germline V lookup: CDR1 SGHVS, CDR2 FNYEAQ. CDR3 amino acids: CASSLGRAGGGEQFF. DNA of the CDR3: TGTGCCAGCAGCTTAGGGCGAGCCGGGGGTGGTGAGCAGTTCTTC.